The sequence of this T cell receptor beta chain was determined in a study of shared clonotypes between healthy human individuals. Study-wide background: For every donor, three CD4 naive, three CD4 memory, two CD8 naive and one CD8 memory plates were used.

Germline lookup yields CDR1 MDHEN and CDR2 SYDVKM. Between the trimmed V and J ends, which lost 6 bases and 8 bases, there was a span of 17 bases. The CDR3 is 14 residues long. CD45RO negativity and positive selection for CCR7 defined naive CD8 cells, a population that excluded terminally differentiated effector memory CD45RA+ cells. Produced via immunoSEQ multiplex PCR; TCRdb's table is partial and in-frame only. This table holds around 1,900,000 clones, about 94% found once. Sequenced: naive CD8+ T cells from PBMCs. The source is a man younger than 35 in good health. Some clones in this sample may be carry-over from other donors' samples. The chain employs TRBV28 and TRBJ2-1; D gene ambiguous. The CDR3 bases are TGTGCCAGCAGCCTCACCAGTATTGGCGATGAGCAGTTCTTC. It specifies CASSLTSIGDEQFF.